This record concerns one TCR beta chain sequence. What it binds is unknown. This sample is part of a study of a mutant IDH1 vaccine in newly diagnosed glioma. Background on the study: Following radiotherapy alone, or alongside temozolomide cycles, vaccination was started after an interval of 4-6 weeks.

Sequencing was performed with immunoSEQ multiplex PCR; in TCRdb, only in-frame clones are kept and a portion is missing. The data hold 55,000 to 65,000 clones, with approximately 80% observed a single time. The CDR3 runs to 14 residues. Per the germline V gene, CDR1 is ENHRY and CDR2 is SYGVKD. The V gene lost 0 bases and the J gene lost 1 base, with 5 bases spanning the gap. Time point denoted: week 35, safety follow-up. In every dose of vaccine, 300 ug of mutant IDH1 20-mer peptide was given alongside topical imiquimod. The sample was PBMCs, taken from a glioma patient whose treatment included an IDH1 peptide vaccine. The clonotype was recovered from a man aged 25 to 40 with glioma. The J gene is TRBJ2-3, the V gene TRBV10-3, with D unclear. The DNA for the CDR3 is TGTGCCATCAGTGAGTCGTCAGGCACAGATACGCAGTATTTT. Its translation is CAISESSGTDTQYF.